Included here is one T cell receptor beta chain sequence, with context. This CDR3 is built from 13 residues. Germline CDR1 and CDR2: KGHSH and LQKENI. V lost 4 bases and J lost 14; bases outside the gene matches: 8. The record originates from a study of blood T cell repertoires in COVID-19. Profiling relied on immunoSEQ multiplex PCR, and the TCRdb table lists in-frame clones only, not all of them. Counted here are under 110,000 clones, around 85% occurring once; the ten biggest clones make up 1.5% to 2%. The rearrangement joins TRBV18 to TRBJ2-1; 10 bases map to TRBD2. Sequenced sample: peripheral blood. This receptor was identified in a woman between 70 and 85 years old with active or convalescent COVID-19. In nucleotides, the CDR3 is TGTGCCAGCTCACGGGGCCAACTAGCGGGGAAGTTCTTC. This translates into CASSRGQLAGKFF.